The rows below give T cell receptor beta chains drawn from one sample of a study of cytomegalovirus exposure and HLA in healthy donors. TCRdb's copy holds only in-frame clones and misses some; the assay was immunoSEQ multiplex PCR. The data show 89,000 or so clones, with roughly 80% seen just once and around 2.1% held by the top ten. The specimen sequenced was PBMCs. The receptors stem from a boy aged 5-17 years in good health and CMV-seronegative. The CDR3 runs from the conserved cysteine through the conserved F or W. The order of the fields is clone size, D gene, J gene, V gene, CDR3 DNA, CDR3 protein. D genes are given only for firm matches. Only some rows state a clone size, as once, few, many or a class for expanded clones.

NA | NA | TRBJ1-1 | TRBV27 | TGTGCCAGCAGTACCCGACAGTTGGACACTGAAGCTTTCTTT | CASSTRQLDTEAFF
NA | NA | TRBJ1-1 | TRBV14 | TGTGCCAGCAGCCATGCTGTTTCGGGAGCGAACACTGAAGCTTTCTTT | CASSHAVSGANTEAFF
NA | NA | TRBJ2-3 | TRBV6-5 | TGTGCCTCCAAAGAGACGTGGACAGCCACAGATACGCAGTATTTT | CASKETWTATDTQYF
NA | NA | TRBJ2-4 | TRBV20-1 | TGCAGTGCTAGAGATCGTCAGGTCGCGTACTTC | CSARDRQVAYF
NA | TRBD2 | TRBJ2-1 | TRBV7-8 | TGTGCCAGCAGAAAACTAGCGGGAGTCTATCGAGATGAGCAGTTCTTC | CASRKLAGVYRDEQFF
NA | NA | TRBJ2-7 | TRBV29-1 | TGCAGCGTTGAGAGAAAGGGGGCCTACGAGCAGTACTTC | CSVERKGAYEQYF
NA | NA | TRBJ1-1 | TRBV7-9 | TGTGCCAGCAGCTTAGCAGTTCTGAGTGAAGCTTTCTTT | CASSLAVLSEAFF
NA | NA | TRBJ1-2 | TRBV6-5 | TGTGCCAGCAGCCCGACAGTAAACTATGGCTACACCTTC | CASSPTVNYGYTF
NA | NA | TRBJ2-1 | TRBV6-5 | TGTGCCAGCAGTTCAATAGGAGATTCCTACAATGAGCAGTTCTTC | CASSSIGDSYNEQFF
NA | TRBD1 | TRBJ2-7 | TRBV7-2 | TGTGCCAGCAGCTTAAGGACAGGGAACCACGAGCAGTACTTC | CASSLRTGNHEQYF
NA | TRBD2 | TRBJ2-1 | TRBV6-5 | TGTGCCAGCAGTCCGCGGGGGGCGGCATTTAATGAGCAGTTCTTC | CASSPRGAAFNEQFF
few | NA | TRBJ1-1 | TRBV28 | TGTGCCAGCACCTTACCCGGACATATTGAAGCTTTCTTT | CASTLPGHIEAFF
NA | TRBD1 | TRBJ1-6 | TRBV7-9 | TGTGCCAGCAGCCCGCCGGGACAGGGTGGAGGTTATAATTCACCCCTCCACTTT | CASSPPGQGGGYNSPLHF
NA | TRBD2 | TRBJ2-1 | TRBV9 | TGTGCCAGCAGCACATCTAGCGGGGGAAACAATGAGCAGTTCTTC | CASSTSSGGNNEQFF
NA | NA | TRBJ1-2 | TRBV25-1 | TGTGCCAGCAGTGAAAGGAGTTTCGGGGGCTACACCTTC | CASSERSFGGYTF
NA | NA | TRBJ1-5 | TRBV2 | TGTGCCAGCAGTGACCAGGGGACCTATCAGCCCCAGCATTTT | CASSDQGTYQPQHF
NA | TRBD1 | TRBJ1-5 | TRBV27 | TGTGCCAGCAGTCCCGGGACAGGGGTGGCGCAGCCCCAGCATTTT | CASSPGTGVAQPQHF
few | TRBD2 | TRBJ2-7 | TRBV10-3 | TGTGCCATCGGACTAGCGGGAGGAAGCGAGCAGTACTTC | CAIGLAGGSEQYF
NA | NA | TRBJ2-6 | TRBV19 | TGTGCCAGTAGTAGCTATTCAGGGGCCAACGTCCTGACTTTC | CASSSYSGANVLTF
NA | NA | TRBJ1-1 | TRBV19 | TGTGCCAGTAGTAGGGGTTGGCAGGGTGCTTTCTTT | CASSRGWQGAFF
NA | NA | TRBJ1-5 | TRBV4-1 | TGCGCCAGCAGCCAAGCTGGGGCGTCCAATCAGCCCCAGCATTTT | CASSQAGASNQPQHF
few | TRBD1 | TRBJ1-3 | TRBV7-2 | TGTGCCAGCAGCTGGACAGGGCTGAACACCATATATTTT | CASSWTGLNTIYF
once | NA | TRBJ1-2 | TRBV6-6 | TGTGCCAGCAGGGCAGGGGAAAGTGGCTACACCTTC | CASRAGESGYTF
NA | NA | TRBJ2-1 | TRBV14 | TGTGCCAGCAGCCAAGGACCCCAGGGGAGAGTCTTC | CASSQGPQGRVF
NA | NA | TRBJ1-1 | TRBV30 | TGTGCCTGGAGTGAACAATGGTCAGGGGATGAAGCTTTCTTT | CAWSEQWSGDEAFF
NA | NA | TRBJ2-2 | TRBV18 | TGTGCCAGCTCCCCTAGAAGCGGCACCGGGGAGCTGTTTTTT | CASSPRSGTGELFF
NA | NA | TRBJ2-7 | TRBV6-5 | TGTGCCAGCAGGGCTACAGGGCCCTACGAGCAGTACTTC | CASRATGPYEQYF
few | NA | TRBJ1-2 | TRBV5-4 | TGTGCCAGCAGCCAGGAAGAAGACTATGGCTACACCTTC | CASSQEEDYGYTF
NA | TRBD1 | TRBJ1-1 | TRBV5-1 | TGCGCCAGCAGCTCCGGACAGGGGGAAGCTTTCTTT | CASSSGQGEAFF
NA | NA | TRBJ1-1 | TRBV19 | TGTGCCACCCGGGGGGGAACTGAAGCTTTCTTT | CATRGGTEAFF
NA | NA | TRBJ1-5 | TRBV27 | TGTGCCAGCAGGTCGGGGAATCAGCCCCAGCATTTT | CASRSGNQPQHF
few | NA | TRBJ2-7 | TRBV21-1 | TGTGCCAGCAGCAAAGAACGGCTAGACGAGCAGTACTTC | CASSKERLDEQYF
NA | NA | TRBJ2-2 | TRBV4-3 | TGCGCCAGCAGCCACCCCGAGGGAAGAGTAAACACCGGGGAGCTGTTTTTT | CASSHPEGRVNTGELFF
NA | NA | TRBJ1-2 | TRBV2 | TGTGCCAGCAGTCCCCGGGGGGGGTCTTATGGCTACACCTTC | CASSPRGGSYGYTF
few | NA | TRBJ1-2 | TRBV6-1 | TGTGCCAGCAGTGACGGAGACAGCCGAGCTAACTATGGCTACACCTTC | CASSDGDSRANYGYTF
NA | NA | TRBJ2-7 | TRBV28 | TGTGCCAGCAGTTACGGAGGCTACGAGCAGTACTTC | CASSYGGYEQYF
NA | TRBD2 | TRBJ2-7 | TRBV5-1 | TGCGCCAGCAGCCCTCGGAGCGGGAACTCCTACGAGCAGTACTTC | CASSPRSGNSYEQYF
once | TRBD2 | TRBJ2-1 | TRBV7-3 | TGTGCCAGCAGCTTAGCGGGAGGGCAGGGTGAGCAGTTCTTC | CASSLAGGQGEQFF
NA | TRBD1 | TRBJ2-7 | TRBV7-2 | TGTGCCAGCAGCTCCTCCGGGACAGGGGCGGGGGAGCAGTACTTC | CASSSSGTGAGEQYF
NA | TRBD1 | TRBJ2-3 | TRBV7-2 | TGTGCCAGCAGGATTACAGGGGGAGGCGATACGCAGTATTTT | CASRITGGGDTQYF
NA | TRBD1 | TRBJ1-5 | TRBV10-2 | TGCGCCAGCAGTGACCGGGGGACAGGGCATCAGCCCCAGCATTTT | CASSDRGTGHQPQHF
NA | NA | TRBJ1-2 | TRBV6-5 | TGTGCCAGCAGTCCTGCCGGGGTCGGCTACACCTTC | CASSPAGVGYTF